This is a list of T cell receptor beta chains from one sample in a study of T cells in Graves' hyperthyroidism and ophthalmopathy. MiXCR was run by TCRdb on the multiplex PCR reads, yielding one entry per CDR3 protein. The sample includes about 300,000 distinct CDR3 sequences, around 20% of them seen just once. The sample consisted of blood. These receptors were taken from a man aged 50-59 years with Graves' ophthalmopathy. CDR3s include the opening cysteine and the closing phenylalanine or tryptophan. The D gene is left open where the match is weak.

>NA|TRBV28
CASSLWRGGGNQPQHF
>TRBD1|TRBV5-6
CASSLDGQGQETQYF
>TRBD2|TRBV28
CASSLWTLAGGSTQYF
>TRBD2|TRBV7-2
CASSFTPRTSGRAKNIQYF
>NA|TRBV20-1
CSARSLGPKTYEQYF
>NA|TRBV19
CASSIKATGRTGELFF
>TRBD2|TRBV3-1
CASSRPTSGERYNEQFF
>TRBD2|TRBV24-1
CATSDPGLAAFSYNEQFF
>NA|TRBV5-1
CASSFRTDYGYTF
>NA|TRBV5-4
CASSWSGRAYGYTF
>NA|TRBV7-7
CASSLARANEQFF
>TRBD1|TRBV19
CASRDRAGQPQHF
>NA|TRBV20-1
CSARVPARHTEAFF
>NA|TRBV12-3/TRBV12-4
CASSPTPTEGYTF
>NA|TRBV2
CASTVRRNTDTQYF
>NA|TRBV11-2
CASSLESGAAQYF
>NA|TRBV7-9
CASSPPPPRLLPYNEQFF
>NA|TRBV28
CASRSSDTQYF
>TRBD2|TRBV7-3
CASSLAGGVNEQFF
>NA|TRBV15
CATSREVGGIHNEQFF
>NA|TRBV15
CATSRDRGRPGNEQFF
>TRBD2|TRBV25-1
CASSEPSGGSSYEQYF
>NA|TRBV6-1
CASRGSRGYSTDTQYF
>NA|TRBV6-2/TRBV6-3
CASKEGGSYNEQFF